Each of the 21 T cell receptor beta chains below was sequenced from the same sample in a study of CD8+ T cells in alopecia areata. The sample's treatment: oral pan-JAK inhibitor, 5-10 mg twice daily. Investigators isolated RNA and reverse transcribed it into cDNA to act as the sequencing template. Libraries were prepared by immunoSEQ multiplex PCR; TCRdb keeps only in-frame clonotypes and omits some of them. The sample carries over 250,000 clones, roughly 60% recorded once. The sequencing here drew on CD4+ T cells sorted from blood, taken at week 52, from a patient treated with tofacitinib. The receptors shown here come from a human donor with alopecia areata.

The J gene is TRBJ1-2, the V gene TRBV4-2; D gene ambiguous. The V end lost 2 bases, the J end lost 3 bases, and 7 bases lay between the germline ends. CDR1 is LGHNA and CDR2 is YNFKEQ in the germline V gene. The CDR3 is made up of 13 amino acids. The CDR3 DNA reads as TGTGCCAGCAGCCAACAGAGCCACTATGGCTACACCTTC. Translated, it gives CASSQQSHYGYTF.

On this clone itself: In the same sample, other DNA sequences code for this CDR3. The chain carries TRBV30 and TRBJ2-3, with D unclear. Trimming took 0 bases from V and 3 from J, leaving 4 bases between them. Germline values: CDR1 GTSNPN, CDR2 SVGIG (reference sequence). The CDR3 is 12 residues long. This CDR3 is CAWSVLTDTQYF. The CDR3, as DNA: TGTGCCTGGAGTGTGTTAACAGATACGCAGTATTTT. The full variable domain, its missing parts supplied by reference TRBV30 and TRBJ2-3, is SQTIHQWPATLVQPVGSPLSLECTVEGTSNPNLYWYRQAAGRGLQLLFYSVGIGQISSEVPQNLSASRPQDRQFILSSKKLLLSDSGFYLCAWSVLTDTQYFGPGTRLTVL.

The rearrangement uses TRBV6-5 and TRBJ1-1, with no clear D. Germline CDR1 MNHEY, CDR2 SVGAGI. This CDR3 region has 15 residues. The V and J ends lost 6 bases and 0 bases respectively, with 14 bases between them. CDR3: CASSPNPHLNTEAFF. CDR3 DNA sequence: TGTGCCAGCAGCCCAAACCCACACTTGAACACTGAAGCTTTCTTT.

This clone was seen only a few times. Other DNA sequences within the sample encode an identical CDR3. The chain joins TRBV2 to TRBJ1-1; 7 bases match TRBD1. CDR1 is SNHLY, CDR2 FYNNEI, per germline. This CDR3 is built from 13 residues. V dropped 6 bases and J dropped 2; count of bases not matched to a gene: 3. The CDR3 sequence: CASRGQPNTEAFF. DNA for the CDR3: TGTGCCAGCAGGGGACAGCCTAACACTGAAGCTTTCTTT.

The chain joins TRBV6-1 to TRBJ1-5; a weak D match, TRBD1 (5 bases). Trimming removed 0 bases from V and 0 bases from J, with 6 bases in between. The germline CDR1 and CDR2 sequences are MNHNS and SASEGT. This CDR3 has 15 residues. CDR3 in amino acids: CASSEARGSNQPQHF. CDR3 bases: TGTGCCAGCAGTGAAGCGAGGGGTAGCAATCAGCCCCAGCATTTT.

This clone was seen a few times. The CDR3 region has the DNA TGCGCCAGCAGCCAAAGTACAGATACGCAGTATTTT. Amino acid sequence: CASSQSTDTQYF. This chain joins TRBV4-1 and TRBJ2-3; D is uncertain. This CDR3 has 12 amino acids. Trimming removed 2 bases from V and 3 bases from J, with 3 bases in between. CDR1 MGHRA and CDR2 YSYEKL come from the germline V gene.

In this sample, this clone turned up a few times. The V and J genes are TRBV30 and TRBJ1-6; maybe TRBD1 (6 bases). Trimming stripped 4 bases from V and 0 bases from J, with 16 bases between. Germline CDR1 reads GTSNPN; CDR2 reads SVGIG (reference sequence). CDR3 length: 17 amino acids. CDR3 sequence reads: CAWTGGQASSYNSPLHF. The CDR3 DNA follows: TGTGCCTGGACTGGGGGGCAGGCAAGCTCCTATAATTCACCCCTCCACTTT.

The rearrangement joins TRBV7-2 to TRBJ2-1, with 7 bases lining up with TRBD1. J gave up 13 bases and V 1 base, and 4 bases lay outside the gene matches. This CDR3 has 12 residues. Germline-derived CDR1 and CDR2 are SGHTA and FQGNSA. The CDR3 DNA follows: TGTGCCAGCAGCTTAGGTGGGACAGACCAGTTCTTC. It encodes CASSLGGTDQFF. The full variable domain, completed using reference TRBV7-2 and TRBJ2-1, is GAGVSQSPSNKVTEKGKDVELRCDPISGHTALYWYRQSLGQGLEFLIYFQGNSAPDKSGLPSDRFSAERTGGSVSTLTIQRTQQEDSAVYLCASSLGGTDQFFGPGTRLTVL.

V gene TRBV30 combines with J gene TRBJ1-1; 8 bases are shared with TRBD1. The CDR3 extends over 15 amino acids. V lost 2 bases to trimming and J lost 0 bases; unmatched junction nucleotides: 5. Germline CDR1 and CDR2: GTSNPN and SVGIG (reference sequence). The CDR3 region is CAWSLSTGVNTEAFF. The CDR3 coding sequence is TGTGCCTGGAGTCTATCGACAGGGGTGAACACTGAAGCTTTCTTT.

The table lists this clone with a few counts. V usage is TRBV9 and J usage is TRBJ2-1; possibly TRBD1 for D (6 bases). The V end was cut by 1 base, the J end by 4 bases, with 9 bases between. The germline V gene has CDR1 SGDLS and CDR2 YYNGEE. The CDR3 has 14 amino acids. CDR3 nucleotide sequence: TGTGCCAGCAGCGTACAGGACAGATACAATGAGCAGTTCTTC. It translates to CASSVQDRYNEQFF.

The CDR3 spells CASSLTGAGNQPQHF. Here the CDR3 DNA reads TGCGCCAGCAGCTTAACAGGGGCTGGCAATCAGCCCCAGCATTTT. V usage is TRBV5-1 and J usage is TRBJ1-5; the match to TRBD1 covers 7 bases. J lost 2 bases, V lost 2 bases, and 4 bases had no gene match. The CDR3 spans 15 residues. From germline, CDR1 is SGHRS and CDR2 YFSETQ.

CDR3 sequence (DNA): TGCAGCGTCCGGGACAGGAGGGGCTACGAGCAGTACTTC. The encoded protein is CSVRDRRGYEQYF. The chain recombines TRBV29-1 with TRBJ2-7, with 8 bases aligning to TRBD1. The CDR3 is 13 residues long. The germline gives CDR1 SQVTM, CDR2 ANQGSEA. With 6 bases clipped from V and 3 bases from J, the junction kept 7 bases outside the gene matches.

This chain links TRBV15 with TRBJ2-5; D could derive from TRBD1 or TRBD2 (5 bases each). The V and J ends lost 5 bases and 1 base respectively, with 14 bases between them. The germline V gene encodes CDR1 LNHNV and CDR2 YYDKDF (reference sequence). This CDR3 comprises 15 residues. The CDR3 protein is CATSLQSGAQETQYF. The CDR3 region has the DNA TGTGCCACCAGCTTACAATCCGGGGCCCAAGAGACCCAGTACTTC.

In DNA form, the CDR3 reads TGTGCCAGCAGCTCAACGGACAGTTCAAGGAGGTTCTTC. It codes for CASSSTDSSRRFF. This sequence joins TRBV7-9 and TRBJ2-1; D might be TRBD1 (6 bases). Trimming pared 4 bases from V and 15 bases from J, leaving 19 bases between. The germline CDR1 and CDR2 sequences are SEHNR and FQNEAQ (reference sequence). This CDR3 is built from 13 residues.

The chain links TRBV29-1 to TRBJ2-1; 8 bases are shared with TRBD1. This CDR3 is 12 amino acids long. Germline CDR1 and CDR2: SQVTM and ANQGSEA. The trim removed 7 bases at V and 9 bases at J, leaving 8 bases unmatched. The CDR3 DNA reads as TGCAGCGGGAGGGACAGGAGGAGTGAGCAGTTCTTC. It codes for CSGRDRRSEQFF.

In its sample, this clone was seen a few times. The chain links TRBV10-3 to TRBJ1-1; D unresolved. Between the trimmed V and J ends, which lost 3 bases and 1 base, there was a span of 6 bases. Germline V lookup: CDR1 ENHRY, CDR2 SYGVKD. The CDR3 covers 13 residues. CDR3 DNA: TGTGCCATCAGTGAAATAGAGAACACTGAAGCTTTCTTT. It yields the protein CAISEIENTEAFF.

The chain has TRBV25-1 and TRBJ1-2; D possibly corresponds to TRBD1 (5 bases). Germline CDR1 and CDR2: MGHDK and SYGVNS. V was clipped by 7 bases and J by 8 bases, with 14 bases between them. CDR3 length: 12 residues. The CDR3 is CASTGHKTGYTF. The CDR3 DNA reads TGTGCCAGCACCGGACATAAGACGGGCTACACCTTC.

This chain links TRBV7-9 with TRBJ2-7, with D perhaps being TRBD1 or TRBD2 (5 bases each). The CDR3 consists of 16 residues. The germline V gene has CDR1 SEHNR and CDR2 FQNEAQ (reference sequence). Trimming removed 4 bases from V and 4 bases from J, with 20 bases in between. CDR3 loop: CASSSLKWGRRYEQYF. DNA for the CDR3: TGTGCCAGCAGCTCGCTAAAATGGGGCAGGAGGTACGAGCAGTACTTC.

This chain uses TRBV5-1 with TRBJ2-1; possibly TRBD1 or TRBD2 for D (5 bases each). Between the trimmed V and J ends, which lost 4 bases and 8 bases, there was a span of 16 bases. Germline values: CDR1 SGHRS, CDR2 YFSETQ. The CDR3 consists of 14 residues. DNA of the CDR3: TGCGCCAGCAGCCCCGGGACCCCGGCCCATGAGCAGTTCTTC. It yields the protein CASSPGTPAHEQFF. Combining the CDR3 with reference TRBV5-1 and TRBJ2-1 gives the whole variable domain KAGVTQTPRYLIKTRGQQVTLSCSPISGHRSVSWYQQTPGQGLQFLFEYFSETQRNKGNFPGRFSGRQFSNSRSEMNVSTLELGDSALYLCASSPGTPAHEQFFGPGTRLTVL.

This clone was observed a few times. The gene calls are TRBV4-3 and TRBJ2-1; weak D call: TRBD1 (6 bases). Germline CDR1 LGHNA, CDR2 YSLEER. Trimming took 4 bases from V and 1 from J, leaving 14 bases between them. The length of the CDR3 is 16 residues. DNA for the CDR3: TGCGCCAGCAGCCCATCCACAGGGCCGTCCTACAATGAGCAGTTCTTC. Translated, it gives CASSPSTGPSYNEQFF.

This clone came up a few times. This rearrangement joins TRBV6-7 to TRBJ1-5; possible D gene TRBD1, 5 bases. TRBV6-7 is noted as an ORF with a role that remains uncertain. V was cut by 0 bases and J by 7 bases, with 10 bases left in between. The CDR3 loop spans 14 amino acids. The CDR3 reads CASSYSRGWQPQHF. The DNA for the CDR3 is TGTGCCAGCAGTTACTCGAGGGGATGGCAGCCCCAGCATTTT.